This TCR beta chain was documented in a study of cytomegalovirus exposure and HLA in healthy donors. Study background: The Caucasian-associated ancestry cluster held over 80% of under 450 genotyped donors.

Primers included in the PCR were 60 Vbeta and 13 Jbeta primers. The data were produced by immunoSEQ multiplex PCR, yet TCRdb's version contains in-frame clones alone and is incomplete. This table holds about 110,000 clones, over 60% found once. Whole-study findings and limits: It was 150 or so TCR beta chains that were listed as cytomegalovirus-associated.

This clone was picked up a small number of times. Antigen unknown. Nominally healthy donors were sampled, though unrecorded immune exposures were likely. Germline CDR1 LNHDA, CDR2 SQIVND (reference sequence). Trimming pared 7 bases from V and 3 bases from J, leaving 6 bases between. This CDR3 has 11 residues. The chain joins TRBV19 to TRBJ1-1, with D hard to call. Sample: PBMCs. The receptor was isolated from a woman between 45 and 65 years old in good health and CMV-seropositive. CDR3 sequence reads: CASMSYTEAFF. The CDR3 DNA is TGTGCCAGTATGTCATACACTGAAGCTTTCTTT.